This T cell receptor (beta chain) was identified during a study of blood T cell repertoires in COVID-19 (TCRdb year 2020). The study in broad terms: Samples covering the acute and convalescent phases of COVID-19 were provided by collaborators in the United States, Italy and Spain. The prospective study material was composed of cDNA or gDNA derived from T cells, B-cell-depleted T cells, or PBMCs. The dataset comprised deeply sampled blood TCRbeta repertoires from subjects exposed to, actively infected with, or recovered from COVID-19. The repertoires were released in a freely available public database intended as a resource for research on the immune response to SARS-CoV-2. Samples were obtained from the ongoing ImmuneRACE study (first 160 participants) and from 1,254 subjects provided by 6 global collaborators. Nearly every sample came with metadata listing a de-identified subject ID, COVID-19 status, age in years and sex. Where available, HLA class I and class II types were taken from metadata supplied by the sample provider and were not determined by assay-based typing.

The study at large found these results: The quantity of clinical and demographic metadata differed by source and by participant and was supplied without curation.

The immunoSEQ Assay, a bias-controlled multiplex PCR, was used to amplify TCRbeta CDR3 regions from genomic DNA. For the original study's pipeline: Within the assay, amplification of reference gene primers was used to estimate how many nucleated cells each sample contained. To quantify the absolute abundance of each unique TCRbeta CDR3 rearrangement, sequence reads were collapsed and filtered. For each sample, productive Simpson clonality was calculated by taking the square root of Simpson's diversity index across productive rearrangements. TCRdb took over this immuneACCESS table, retaining in-frame rearrangements with V and J assigned. Such tables are incomplete; in checked studies, under half of the missing clones stem from an unresolved V gene, and the remainder is unexplained. V and J calls and clone size are as listed in that table; D and trimming were resolved from the DNA. The sample table contains fewer than 60,000 clones; only one count was recorded for about 89% of them. Of the sample, around 18% falls within the top ten clones.

Its CDR3 holds 20 amino acids, cysteine through phenylalanine. Only CDR3 DNA is held: 60 bases, read in frame from base 1. The germline V gene supplies CDR1 MGHRA and CDR2 YSYEKL. V loses 4 bases, J loses 4 bases, and the germline ends lie 26 bases apart. With respect to this clone: Its cognate antigen has yet to be identified. Per-nucleotide qualities are absent, and no much larger clonotype sits a single base away.

Each collaborating institution followed its own protocols to collect whole blood in K2EDTA tubes. For TCRbeta analysis, collaborator samples were shipped as frozen whole blood, as isolated PBMCs, or as DNA extracted from either sample type. Recombination connected TRBV4-1 to TRBJ2-6; 6 matching bases give a weak D call of TRBD2. The sequence came from a human donor in a cohort sampled during active COVID-19. Material for sequencing was peripheral blood. The nucleotides are TGCGCCAGCAGCCTCCACCCCTCTAGCGCGGTCTCTGGGGGGGCCAACGTCCTGACTTTC. It translates as CASSLHPSSAVSGGANVLTF.